A selection of T cell receptor beta chains follows, all from one sample in a study of CD8+CD57+ T cells in acquired aplastic anemia. TCRdb re-called the reads through MiXCR, storing one row per CDR3 protein. The sample has 450,000 to 600,000 distinct CDR3 sequences, 25% to 40% seen once; the top ten hold 0.8% to 0.85%. Specimen: sorted CD4+, CD8+, or CD8+CD57+ T cells (not recorded which) from PBMCs. The receptor set was obtained from a human donor with aplastic anemia. CDR3s include the opening cysteine and the closing phenylalanine or tryptophan. D genes are given only for firm matches. Clone size, where shown, is once, few, many, or a class for clones that have expanded.

d_call: .; j_call: TRBJ1-1; clone_size: .; v_call: TRBV9; cdr3_nt: TGTGCCAGCAGCGTAGTGGGGCCGCTGAACACTGAAGCTTTCTTT; cdr3_aa: CASSVVGPLNTEAFF
d_call: TRBD2; j_call: TRBJ2-7; clone_size: many; v_call: TRBV10-3; cdr3_nt: TGTGCCATCAGCTCGACTAGCGGGGCAATCTACGAGCAGTACTTC; cdr3_aa: CAISSTSGAIYEQYF
d_call: .; j_call: TRBJ1-1; clone_size: .; v_call: TRBV20-1; cdr3_nt: TGCAGTGCTAGATTAGGACACTCGAACACTGAAGCTTTCTTT; cdr3_aa: CSARLGHSNTEAFF
d_call: .; j_call: TRBJ1-1; clone_size: many; v_call: TRBV19; cdr3_nt: TGTGCCAGTAGTACGTTCCCCGGGCTAAACACTGAAGCTTTCTTT; cdr3_aa: CASSTFPGLNTEAFF
d_call: .; j_call: TRBJ2-5; clone_size: few; v_call: TRBV7-2; cdr3_nt: TGTGCCAGCAGCTTAGCGGGAGTTATGGAGACCCAGTACTTC; cdr3_aa: CASSLAGVMETQYF
d_call: TRBD1; j_call: TRBJ2-1; clone_size: .; v_call: TRBV19; cdr3_nt: TGTGCCAGTAGTACACAGGGGACCTCCTGCAATGAGCAGTTCTTC; cdr3_aa: CASSTQGTSCNEQFF
d_call: TRBD2; j_call: TRBJ2-2; clone_size: .; v_call: TRBV19; cdr3_nt: TGTGCCAGTAGTATTGGCGGGGGGGCCTTCGGGGAGCTGTTTTTT; cdr3_aa: CASSIGGGAFGELFF
d_call: .; j_call: TRBJ2-7; clone_size: few; v_call: TRBV11-2; cdr3_nt: TGTGCCAGCAGCTCCGGGGTGCATTCCTACGAGCAGTACTTC; cdr3_aa: CASSSGVHSYEQYF
d_call: .; j_call: TRBJ2-7; clone_size: .; v_call: TRBV5-1; cdr3_nt: TGCGCCAGCAGCTTGTTTCGGGGGTTGAGCTACGAGCAGTACTTC; cdr3_aa: CASSLFRGLSYEQYF
d_call: .; j_call: TRBJ1-1; clone_size: many; v_call: TRBV29-1; cdr3_nt: TGCAGCGTTAAAAGGGACGGGAACACTGAAGCTTTCTTT; cdr3_aa: CSVKRDGNTEAFF
d_call: .; j_call: TRBJ2-1; clone_size: many; v_call: TRBV9; cdr3_nt: TGTGCCAGCAGCGTAGACGACAATGAGCAGTTCTTC; cdr3_aa: CASSVDDNEQFF
d_call: .; j_call: TRBJ1-1; clone_size: .; v_call: TRBV5-6; cdr3_nt: TGTGCCAGCAGCTTGAGGTTCAACACTGAAGCTTTCTTT; cdr3_aa: CASSLRFNTEAFF
d_call: TRBD1; j_call: TRBJ1-1; clone_size: .; v_call: TRBV6-1; cdr3_nt: TGTGCCAGCAGCCAGGACGTACGACAGGGTCGGGCTTTCTTT; cdr3_aa: CASSQDVRQGRAFF
d_call: TRBD2; j_call: TRBJ2-3; clone_size: .; v_call: TRBV15; cdr3_nt: TGTGCCACCAGCGATAGCGGGGGGGCTTCCAGCACAGATACGCAGTATTTT; cdr3_aa: CATSDSGGASSTDTQYF
d_call: TRBD1; j_call: TRBJ1-1; clone_size: .; v_call: TRBV6-4; cdr3_nt: TGTGCCAGCAGTGACTATGGACAGGGGTTCACTGACGCTTTCTTT; cdr3_aa: CASSDYGQGFTDAFF
d_call: .; j_call: TRBJ1-3; clone_size: few; v_call: TRBV9; cdr3_nt: TGTGCCAGCAGCGCTTCATCAAGGGTTCCCGGAAACACCATATATTTT; cdr3_aa: CASSASSRVPGNTIYF
d_call: .; j_call: TRBJ1-5; clone_size: few; v_call: TRBV30; cdr3_nt: TGTGCCTGGAGTGTCTCGCCCTACAATCAGCCCCAGCATTTT; cdr3_aa: CAWSVSPYNQPQHF
d_call: .; j_call: TRBJ1-2; clone_size: many; v_call: TRBV2; cdr3_nt: TGTGCCAGCATTTTAGAGAAATTACTGGGTGGCTACACCTTC; cdr3_aa: CASILEKLLGGYTF
d_call: .; j_call: TRBJ2-3; clone_size: .; v_call: TRBV2; cdr3_nt: TGTGCCAGCGCGACGGCAGATACGCAGTATTTT; cdr3_aa: CASATADTQYF
d_call: TRBD2; j_call: TRBJ2-2; clone_size: .; v_call: TRBV7-3; cdr3_nt: TGTGCCAGCAGCTTAGCCGGGGGAGCGGGGGCCGGGGAGCTGTTTTTT; cdr3_aa: CASSLAGGAGAGELFF
d_call: .; j_call: TRBJ1-2; clone_size: many; v_call: TRBV2; cdr3_nt: TGTGCCAGCAGTGGTCAAAGGCCTAACTATGGCTACACCTTC; cdr3_aa: CASSGQRPNYGYTF
d_call: TRBD1; j_call: TRBJ2-5; clone_size: .; v_call: TRBV9; cdr3_nt: TGTGCCAGCAGCGCCGGGACAGGCGATCAAGAGACCCAGTACTTC; cdr3_aa: CASSAGTGDQETQYF
d_call: .; j_call: TRBJ1-2; clone_size: .; v_call: TRBV2; cdr3_nt: TGTGCCAGCAGCTTAGGGGACACCGGGAAACATGGCTACACCTTC; cdr3_aa: CASSLGDTGKHGYTF
d_call: TRBD2; j_call: TRBJ2-7; clone_size: many; v_call: TRBV5-1; cdr3_nt: TGCGCCAGCAGCTTGGCGGGACTAGACTACGAGCAGTACTTC; cdr3_aa: CASSLAGLDYEQYF
d_call: TRBD1; j_call: TRBJ1-2; clone_size: .; v_call: TRBV3-1; cdr3_nt: TGTGCCAGCAGCCAGGCAGGGACAGGGGATGGCTACACCTTC; cdr3_aa: CASSQAGTGDGYTF
d_call: .; j_call: TRBJ1-3; clone_size: few; v_call: TRBV9; cdr3_nt: TGTGCCAGCAGCGTCTCAGGGGTCGGAAACACCATATATTTT; cdr3_aa: CASSVSGVGNTIYF
d_call: .; j_call: TRBJ2-7; clone_size: many; v_call: TRBV20-1; cdr3_nt: TGCAGTGCTGGGACCGGGACATTCTACGAGCAGTACTTC; cdr3_aa: CSAGTGTFYEQYF
d_call: .; j_call: TRBJ1-2; clone_size: few; v_call: TRBV6-1; cdr3_nt: TGTGCCAGCAGTGATTGGGGAAACTATGGCTACACCTTC; cdr3_aa: CASSDWGNYGYTF
d_call: .; j_call: TRBJ2-3; clone_size: .; v_call: TRBV10-3; cdr3_nt: TGTGCCATCAGTGACAGACCCCAGGGGTTCACAGATACGCAGTATTTT; cdr3_aa: CAISDRPQGFTDTQYF
d_call: .; j_call: TRBJ1-5; clone_size: .; v_call: TRBV12-3/TRBV12-4; cdr3_nt: TGTGCCAGCAGTTTTTCGTATCAGCCCCAGCATTTT; cdr3_aa: CASSFSYQPQHF
d_call: .; j_call: TRBJ2-5; clone_size: many; v_call: TRBV10-3; cdr3_nt: TGTGCCAGCTCCCCTGGGCTTATCCGAGAGACCCAGTACTTC; cdr3_aa: CASSPGLIRETQYF
d_call: .; j_call: TRBJ2-1; clone_size: .; v_call: TRBV11-2; cdr3_nt: TGTGCCAGCAGCTTAAGTGGGACAGAGGGGGGAAAGTTCTTC; cdr3_aa: CASSLSGTEGGKFF
d_call: .; j_call: TRBJ2-7; clone_size: .; v_call: TRBV28; cdr3_nt: TGTGCCAGCAGTTTATCGGACAACTACGAGCAGTACTTC; cdr3_aa: CASSLSDNYEQYF
d_call: .; j_call: TRBJ2-7; clone_size: many; v_call: TRBV24-1; cdr3_nt: TGTGCCACCAGTGCCAACTACGAGCAGTACTTC; cdr3_aa: CATSANYEQYF
d_call: .; j_call: TRBJ2-1; clone_size: few; v_call: TRBV7-9; cdr3_nt: TGTGCCAGCAGTTTAGGGATGCAATTAGAGCAGTTCTTC; cdr3_aa: CASSLGMQLEQFF